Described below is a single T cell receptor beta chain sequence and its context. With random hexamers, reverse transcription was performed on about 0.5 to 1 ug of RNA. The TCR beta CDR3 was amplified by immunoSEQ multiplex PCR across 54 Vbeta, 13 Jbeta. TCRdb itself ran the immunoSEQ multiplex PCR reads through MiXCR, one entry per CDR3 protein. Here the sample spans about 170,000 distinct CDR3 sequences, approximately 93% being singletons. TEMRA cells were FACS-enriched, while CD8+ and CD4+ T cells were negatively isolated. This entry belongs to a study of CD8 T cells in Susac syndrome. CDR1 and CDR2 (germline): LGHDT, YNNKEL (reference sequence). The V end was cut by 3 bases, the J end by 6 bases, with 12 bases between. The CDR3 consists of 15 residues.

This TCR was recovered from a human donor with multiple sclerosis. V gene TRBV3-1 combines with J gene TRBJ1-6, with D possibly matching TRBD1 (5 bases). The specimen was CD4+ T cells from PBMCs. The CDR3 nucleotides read TGTGCCAGCAGCCAGGCGACAGCGGCTAATTCACCCCTCCACTTT. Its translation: CASSQATAANSPLHF.